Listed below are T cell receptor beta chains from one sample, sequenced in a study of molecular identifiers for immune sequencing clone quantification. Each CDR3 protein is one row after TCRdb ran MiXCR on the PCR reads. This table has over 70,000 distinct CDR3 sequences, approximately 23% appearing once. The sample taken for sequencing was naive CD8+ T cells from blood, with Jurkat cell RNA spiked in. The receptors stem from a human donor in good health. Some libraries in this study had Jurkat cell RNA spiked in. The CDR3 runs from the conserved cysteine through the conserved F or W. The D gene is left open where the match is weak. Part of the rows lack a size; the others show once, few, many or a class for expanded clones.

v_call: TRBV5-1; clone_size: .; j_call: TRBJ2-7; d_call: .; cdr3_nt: TGCGCCAGCAGCATACCGGGGGCCTACGAGCAGTACTTC; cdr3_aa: CASSIPGAYEQYF
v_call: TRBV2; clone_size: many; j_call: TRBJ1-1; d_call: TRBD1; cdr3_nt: TGTGCCAGCAGACATTCCCCTAGCGGGACAGCAATGAACACTGAAGCTTTCTTT; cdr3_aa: CASRHSPSGTAMNTEAFF
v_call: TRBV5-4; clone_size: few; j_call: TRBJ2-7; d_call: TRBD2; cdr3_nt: TGTGCCAGCAGCTTAACGACTAGCTCCCCGGTTGTGGAGCAGTACTTC; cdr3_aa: CASSLTTSSPVVEQYF
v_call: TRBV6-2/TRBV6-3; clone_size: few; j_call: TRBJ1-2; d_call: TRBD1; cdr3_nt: TGTGCCAGCAGTAACCACCACAGGGGGCGAAGAGGTTATGGCTACACCTTC; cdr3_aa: CASSNHHRGRRGYGYTF
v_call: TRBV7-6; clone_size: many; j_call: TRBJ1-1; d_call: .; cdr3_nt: TGTGCCAGCAGCTCACCGGAGAGGGCTGAAGCTTTCTTT; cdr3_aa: CASSSPERAEAFF
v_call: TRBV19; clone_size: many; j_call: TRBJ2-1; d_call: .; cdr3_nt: TGTGCCAGTAGTTCCCGGCCCCAAACATCGTCCTACAATGAGCAGTTCTTC; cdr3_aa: CASSSRPQTSSYNEQFF
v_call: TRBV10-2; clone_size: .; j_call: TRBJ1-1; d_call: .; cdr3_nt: TGCGCCAGCAGGAGGGGGGACGGCTTGAACACTGAAGCTTTCTTT; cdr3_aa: CASRRGDGLNTEAFF
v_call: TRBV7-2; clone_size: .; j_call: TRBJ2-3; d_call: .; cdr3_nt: TGTGCCAGCAGCTTAGTGTCGGGTCTGAACGTGGTAGATACGCAGTATTTT; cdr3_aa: CASSLVSGLNVVDTQYF
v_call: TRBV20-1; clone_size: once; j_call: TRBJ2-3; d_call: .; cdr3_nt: TGCAGTGCTAGCGCCGAACGCACAGATACGCAGTATTTT; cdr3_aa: CSASAERTDTQYF
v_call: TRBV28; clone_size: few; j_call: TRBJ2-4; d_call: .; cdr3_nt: TGTGCCAGCAGTTTCTTCTCGGGAGTATCGGCCGAAAACATTCAGTACTTC; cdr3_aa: CASSFFSGVSAENIQYF
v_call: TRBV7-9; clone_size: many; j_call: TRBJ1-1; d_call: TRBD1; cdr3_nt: TGTGCCAGCAGTACGGGACAGCAAATGAACACTGAAGCTTTCTTT; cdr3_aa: CASSTGQQMNTEAFF
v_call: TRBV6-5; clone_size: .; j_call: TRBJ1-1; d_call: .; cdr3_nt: TGTGCCAGCAGTTACTCCGCGACTAGGAACACTGAAGCTTTCTTT; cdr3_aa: CASSYSATRNTEAFF
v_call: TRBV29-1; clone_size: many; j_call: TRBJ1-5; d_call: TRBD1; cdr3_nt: TGCAGCGCCGGGACAGGGCACTATCAGCCCCAGCATTTT; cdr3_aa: CSAGTGHYQPQHF
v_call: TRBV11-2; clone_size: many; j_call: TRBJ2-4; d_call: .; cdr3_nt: TGTGCCAGCAGCTTAGCTGGGGCAAAAAACATTCAGTACTTC; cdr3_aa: CASSLAGAKNIQYF